Sequencing of this T cell receptor beta chain was carried out in a study of cytomegalovirus exposure and HLA in healthy donors. The PCR made use of 60 Vbeta and 13 Jbeta primers. This table comes from immunoSEQ multiplex PCR, and its TCRdb copy is limited to in-frame clones, with some not included. This table has 100,000 or so clones, around 57% appearing once. This clone has more than one count but fewer than ten. Trimming pared 2 bases from V and 3 bases from J, leaving 11 bases between. The CDR3 totals 14 residues. The germline V gene encodes CDR1 MNHEY and CDR2 SVGAGI. This TCR was sampled from a human donor in good health. V is TRBV6-5 and J is TRBJ2-7; no clear D. Sequencing input: PBMCs. The CDR3 reads CASSYGREGYEQYF. The CDR3 DNA reads as TGTGCCAGCAGTTACGGGCGAGAAGGCTACGAGCAGTACTTC.